A selection of T cell receptor beta chains follows, all from one sample in a study of blood T cell repertoires in COVID-19. TCRdb's table, derived via immunoSEQ multiplex PCR, lists solely in-frame clones and lacks some. The sample records tens of thousands of clones, 60% to 85% being singletons. The sample taken for sequencing was peripheral blood. The receptor source for this set is a human donor in a cohort sampled during active COVID-19. The conserved cysteine and the conserved F or W are not part of the CDR3 here. The order of the fields is V gene, D gene, CDR3 protein. The D gene is left open where the match is weak.

>TRBV3-1/TRBV3-2|TRBD2
ASSPSLAGGYNEQF
>TRBV24-1|.
ATSVAGANVLT
>TRBV7-8|.
ASSLGLEPRSPPL
>TRBV10-1|.
ATGGCSGNTIY
>TRBV6-2/TRBV6-3|TRBD1
ASSYSGQGHQETQY
>TRBV7-2|.
ASSIQTATNEKLF
>TRBV5-6|.
ASSLVALRDIGYT
>TRBV29-1|.
SVHRTTEAF
>TRBV4-1|TRBD2
ASSRISGSNSYNEQF
>TRBV18|TRBD2
ASSPNSGKGEQF
>TRBV28|.
ASRPTGPLNEKLF
>TRBV10-3|.
AISESERAGYT
>TRBV2|.
ASSDRSSNQPQH
>TRBV4-1|TRBD1
ASSQVPGQGIPLH
>TRBV9|TRBD1
ASSATGGGYT
>TRBV5-8|.
ASSLGQAGEKLF
>TRBV7-9|.
ASSPSRGRSVNIQY
>TRBV27|TRBD1
ASSPQGDTEAF
>TRBV7-6|TRBD2
ASSFGLAGSYNEQF
>TRBV5-1|.
ASSLGIGVYGYT
>TRBV9|TRBD1
ASSGKTGGSYNSPLH
>TRBV2|.
ASRVRLVLYNEQF
>TRBV5-6|.
ASSLPGRGNEQF
>TRBV7-6|.
ASSQAGGLAGELF
>TRBV18|.
ASSPAHVTNYGYT
>TRBV7-6|TRBD2
ASSFTAGGTDTQY
>TRBV15|TRBD1
ATSRDRGLLNEQF
>TRBV11-2|.
ASSLLEPGLGEQF
>TRBV27|.
ASSLGQGNKHLYYGYT